This T cell receptor beta chain was obtained from a study of blood T cell repertoires in COVID-19. Data came from immunoSEQ multiplex PCR; TCRdb stores just in-frame clones and leaves some out. The repertoire includes some 13,000 clones, 75% to 90% of them detected once, and 51% sits in the top ten. V was shortened by 5 bases and J by 0 bases, with 12 bases between the two germline ends. Germline values: CDR1 MRHNA, CDR2 SNTAGT. This CDR3 comprises 15 residues. Input material: peripheral blood. V usage is TRBV6-4 and J usage is TRBJ2-3, with D perhaps TRBD2 (7 bases). The receptor's source is a man aged 80 or over with acute or convalescent COVID-19. CDR3 nucleotides: TGTGCCAGCAGTCGCGGGGGCGAAAGCACAGATACGCAGTATTTT. Translated: CASSRGGESTDTQYF.